The 11 T cell receptor beta chains below were found in one sample sequenced in a study of blood T cell repertoires in COVID-19. Measured with immunoSEQ multiplex PCR; TCRdb has only the in-frame clones, and not every one. The sample consists of more than 250,000 clones, roughly 86% of them appearing once. Specimen: peripheral blood. Every receptor here comes from a man between 18 and 35 years old with active or convalescent COVID-19.

This chain joins TRBV9 and TRBJ2-1, with 9 bases fitting TRBD2. V was clipped by 0 bases and J by 0 bases; unmatched bases: 13. The CDR3 has 20 residues. Germline CDR1 reads SGDLS; CDR2 reads YYNGEE. The CDR3 spells CASSVVGRLAGYGSYNEQFF. The CDR3 nucleotides are TGTGCCAGCAGCGTAGTGGGGCGGCTAGCGGGGTACGGCTCCTACAATGAGCAGTTCTTC.

The chain couples TRBV4-2 to TRBJ1-1; D is uncertain. Trimming shortened V by 0 bases and J by 1 base, and 6 bases separated the two germline ends. The CDR3 contains 14 residues. The germline CDR1 and CDR2 sequences are LGHNA and YNFKEQ. As DNA, the CDR3 is TGTGCCAGCAGCCAAGATATCGGGAACACTGAAGCTTTCTTT. Protein sequence: CASSQDIGNTEAFF.

This clone is a singleton in its sample. The chain carries TRBV9 and TRBJ1-5, with a tentative D call TRBD1 (6 bases). Germline V gene sequence: CDR1 SGDLS, CDR2 YYNGEE. The ends were cut back, 3 bases at V and 6 bases at J, with 19 bases in the middle. The CDR3 sequence is 16 residues long. CDR3 nucleotide sequence: TGTGCCAGCAGCGAGGGGGAGGGACTAGATCTTCAGCCCCAGCATTTT. This gives the protein CASSEGEGLDLQPQHF.

V and J are TRBV5-1 and TRBJ1-2; weak D call: TRBD1 (5 bases). The V end lost 4 bases, the J end lost 7 bases, and 17 bases lay between the germline ends. Germline V gives CDR1 SGHRS, CDR2 YFSETQ. The CDR3 covers 14 residues. For the CDR3, the DNA is TGCGCCAGCAGCGGCGCGGGGCCCGCCACTGGCTACACCTTC. Encoded protein: CASSGAGPATGYTF.

As to this clone: Other DNA sequences within the sample encode an identical CDR3. J is TRBJ1-1 and V is TRBV6-5, with TRBD1 matching over 11 bases. CDR1 is MNHEY and CDR2 is SVGAGI in the germline V gene. The CDR3 contains 13 residues. Germline trimming cut 7 bases from V and 6 bases from J; bases unmatched to any gene: 4. The CDR3 DNA reads TGTGCCAGCACCAGGACAGGGGGCTCTGAAGCTTTCTTT. Its protein is CASTRTGGSEAFF.

The V gene is TRBV29-1, the J gene TRBJ2-7, with a tentative D call TRBD2 (5 bases). CDR3 length equals 12 residues. The germline gives CDR1 SQVTM, CDR2 ANQGSEA. The V gene lost 7 bases and the J gene lost 2 bases, with 12 bases spanning the gap. The CDR3: CSGSLGTYEQYF. In DNA, the CDR3 is TGCAGCGGTAGCCTCGGGACCTACGAGCAGTACTTC.

The chain uses TRBV28 and TRBJ1-5; D unresolved. Germline V gene lookup returns CDR1 MDHEN and CDR2 SYDVKM. The CDR3 runs to 12 residues. Trimming cost V 10 bases and J 4 bases, with 11 bases left between them. This CDR3 reads CATMQTNQPQHF. CDR3 nucleotides: TGTGCCACCATGCAGACAAATCAGCCCCAGCATTTT.

The chain has TRBV9 and TRBJ2-3, with D uncertain. Deletions cut 4 bases from V and 5 bases from J, with 11 bases between. The CDR3 extends over 13 amino acids. Germline V lookup: CDR1 SGDLS, CDR2 YYNGEE. The CDR3 spells CASSQTGEDTQYF. In DNA, the CDR3 is TGTGCCAGCAGCCAAACCGGTGAAGATACGCAGTATTTT.

The V call is TRBV4-1, the J call TRBJ1-4; 7 positions match TRBD1. V trimming: 3 bases; J trimming: 0 bases; junction bases outside the gene matches: 13. Germline V gene sequence: CDR1 MGHRA, CDR2 YSYEKL. The CDR3 extends over 19 amino acids. DNA for the CDR3: TGCGCCAGCAGCCAGGTCGAACAGGGGACATTTGCAACTAATGAAAAACTGTTTTTT. Encoded protein: CASSQVEQGTFATNEKLFF.

This rearrangement joins TRBV7-2 to TRBJ1-1; D is undetermined. The CDR3 spans 15 residues. Trimming left V 3 bases short and J 1 base short, with 12 bases between. Germline assignment: CDR1 SGHTA and CDR2 FQGNSA. Here the CDR3 DNA reads TGTGCCAGCAGCTTGAAATCTCTACCGAACACTGAAGCTTTCTTT. It encodes CASSLKSLPNTEAFF.

This chain links TRBV5-6 with TRBJ2-3; TRBD1 matches 9 bases. Looked up from germline, CDR1 is SGHDT and CDR2 is YYEEEE. This CDR3 contains 15 residues. After removal of 4 bases from V and 8 bases from J, the junction contained 11 bases not matched to a gene. This CDR3 reads CASSPPGQGSATQYF. For the CDR3, the DNA is TGTGCCAGCAGCCCACCGGGACAGGGTTCGGCTACGCAGTATTTT.